This paragraph covers one T cell receptor (beta chain) sequence. The data stem from a study of blood T cell repertoires in COVID-19. Study context: COVID-19 samples from acute and convalescent phases originated in the United States, Italy and Spain. PBMCs, B-cell-depleted T cells, or T cells were the source of the cDNA or gDNA that made up the material.

V lost 8 bases and J lost 5; bases outside the gene matches: 8. This CDR3 region has 14 residues. Germline lookup yields CDR1 MDHEN and CDR2 SYDVKM. Participants were aged 18 to 89 years from around 25 US areas. Produced via immunoSEQ multiplex PCR; TCRdb's table is partial and in-frame only. Of 190,000 or so clones listed, roughly 85% are singletons. Source material: PBMCs or T cells enriched from blood (not recorded which). The J gene is TRBJ2-7, the V gene TRBV28, with 11 bases that match TRBD1. This clonotype was sampled from a man in his forties or fifties who had recovered from COVID-19. Here the CDR3 reads CASGLGQGAHEQYF. The CDR3 coding sequence is TGTGCCAGCGGTCTCGGACAGGGGGCCCACGAGCAGTACTTC.